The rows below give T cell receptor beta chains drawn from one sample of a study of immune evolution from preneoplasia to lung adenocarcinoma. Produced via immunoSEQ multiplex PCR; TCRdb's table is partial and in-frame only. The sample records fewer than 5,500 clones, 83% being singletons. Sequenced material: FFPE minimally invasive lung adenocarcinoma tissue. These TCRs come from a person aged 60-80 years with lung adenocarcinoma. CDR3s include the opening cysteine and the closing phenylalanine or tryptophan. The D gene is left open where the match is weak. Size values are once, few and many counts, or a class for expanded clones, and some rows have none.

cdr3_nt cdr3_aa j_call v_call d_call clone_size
TGTGCCAGCAGCTTAAACGCAGCCCGGGACACTGAAGCTTTCTTT CASSLNAARDTEAFF TRBJ1-1 TRBV7-9 . .
TGTGCCAGTAGTTCCATTATGAACACTGAAGCTTTCTTT CASSSIMNTEAFF TRBJ1-1 TRBV19 . .
TGTGCCAGCAGCGTAGTACCTCTGGGGGCCAGCTCCTACGAGCAGTACTTC CASSVVPLGASSYEQYF TRBJ2-7 TRBV9 . once
TGCGCCAGCAGGGAGGGTTACTCTGGAAACACCATATATTTT CASREGYSGNTIYF TRBJ1-3 TRBV10-2 . .
TGTGCCAGCACCACCGCTAACTATGGCTACACCTTC CASTTANYGYTF TRBJ1-2 TRBV28 . .
TGTGCCAGCAGTTCGGGCCCTCGGAGCACAGATACGCAGTATTTT CASSSGPRSTDTQYF TRBJ2-3 TRBV5-4 . .
TGTGCCAGCAGCTTAGGGGATCAACGGGACACTGAAGCTTTCTTT CASSLGDQRDTEAFF TRBJ1-1 TRBV7-8 . .
TGTGCCAGCCCGGGGGTGGGGGGAGTTGAAAAACTGTTTTTT CASPGVGGVEKLFF TRBJ1-4 TRBV6-1 . once
TGTGCCAGCATCAAGGGCCCCATTCTTTTCCAAGAGACCCAGTACTTC CASIKGPILFQETQYF TRBJ2-5 TRBV2 . .
TGCGCCAGCAGCTGGGGGGTCCAAGAGACCCAGTACTTC CASSWGVQETQYF TRBJ2-5 TRBV5-1 . .
TGTGCCTGGAGTGTACTGGGCAAAGCTGAAGCTTTCTTT CAWSVLGKAEAFF TRBJ1-1 TRBV30 . few
TGTGCTTGCACAGGGGGATGGTTCGAGCAGTACTTC CACTGGWFEQYF TRBJ2-7 TRBV30 TRBD1 .
TGCGCCAGCAGCCAAGTCCGGGGGCAATCGGAAGCTTTCTTT CASSQVRGQSEAFF TRBJ1-1 TRBV4-3 . .
TGTGCCTGGAGTGCTCACCTTAGACAGGGGGCCTTAGATACGCAGTATTTT CAWSAHLRQGALDTQYF TRBJ2-3 TRBV30 TRBD1 .
TGTGCCTGGAGTGGGGGAGGCTCTAGCACAGATACGCAGTATTTT CAWSGGGSSTDTQYF TRBJ2-3 TRBV30 . .
TGTGCCAGCAGCTCTCCGGGACAGGGGGAAATTCAGTACTTC CASSSPGQGEIQYF TRBJ2-4 TRBV7-2 TRBD1 few
TGTGCCAGCAGCTTGAGCTTGAATCAGCCCCAGCATTTT CASSLSLNQPQHF TRBJ1-5 TRBV5-5 . .
TGTGCCAGCAGGGGCTTTCGGAGCAATCAGCCCCAGCATTTT CASRGFRSNQPQHF TRBJ1-5 TRBV2 . .
TGTGCCAGCAGCCAAGAATGGCGGACGGAGCAGTACTTC CASSQEWRTEQYF TRBJ2-7 TRBV14 . .
TGTGCCAGCCGGGACACGGCACAGAGTCAGCCCCAGCATTTT CASRDTAQSQPQHF TRBJ1-5 TRBV28 . .
TGTGCCAGCAGACCAGAGGGGACATCCAATGAGCAGTTCTTC CASRPEGTSNEQFF TRBJ2-1 TRBV7-9 . .
TGCAGCGAAGGACAGGGGGCTGAAGCCTACGAGCAGTACTTC CSEGQGAEAYEQYF TRBJ2-7 TRBV29-1 TRBD1 .
TGTGCCAGCAGCGCGGGACAGTCCCAAGAGACCCAGTACTTC CASSAGQSQETQYF TRBJ2-5 TRBV7-9 . few
TGTGCCAGCAGCCAGACTAGCGGCGCCTACGAGCAGTACTTC CASSQTSGAYEQYF TRBJ2-7 TRBV7-9 TRBD2 .
TGTGCCAGCTCACCTGGACAGGGGTTAAACTATGGCTACACCTTC CASSPGQGLNYGYTF TRBJ1-2 TRBV18 TRBD1 .
TGTGCCAGCAGCGCCGATGAGGGGAGCGGTGAAAAACTGTTTTTT CASSADEGSGEKLFF TRBJ1-4 TRBV9 . .
TGTGCCAGCAGTTGGACAGTACAAGAGACCCAGTACTTC CASSWTVQETQYF TRBJ2-5 TRBV2 . .
TGTGCCAGCGGGCGAAAGGGGGATGTTTCACCCCTCCACTTT CASGRKGDVSPLHF TRBJ1-6 TRBV6-1 . .
TGTGCCACCGCGACGGGGTCCATGGATGAGCAGTTCTTC CATATGSMDEQFF TRBJ2-1 TRBV25-1 . .
TGTGCCAGCAGTGAAGCGGCTGGGACAGGGGGGCAGCCCCAGCATTTT CASSEAAGTGGQPQHF TRBJ1-5 TRBV6-1 TRBD1 .
TGTGCCTGGACTCTAGGCGGGGGCCCCACTGAAGCTTTCTTT CAWTLGGGPTEAFF TRBJ1-1 TRBV30 . .
TGCGCCAGCAGCCATCCGGCAGATACGCAGTATTTT CASSHPADTQYF TRBJ2-3 TRBV4-1 . .
TGCAGCGTTGTCGGGGGCGTGGGGAACACTGAAGCTTTCTTT CSVVGGVGNTEAFF TRBJ1-1 TRBV29-1 . .
TGTGCCAGCAGTGAATGGCTAGCGGGACCCTACAATGAGCAGTTCTTC CASSEWLAGPYNEQFF TRBJ2-1 TRBV6-1 TRBD2 .
TGTGCCAGCAGTTTATCGTCATCCGGGTCCACAGATACGCAGTATTTT CASSLSSSGSTDTQYF TRBJ2-3 TRBV27 . .
TGTGCCAGTAGTATTCAGGGATGGGGCAATCAGCCCCAGCATTTT CASSIQGWGNQPQHF TRBJ1-5 TRBV19 . .
TGTGCCAGCAGCCAGACTAGAGGTGGCACCGGGGAGCTGTTTTTT CASSQTRGGTGELFF TRBJ2-2 TRBV5-4 . .
TGTGCCAGCAGTTTAGACACCGGGGAGCTGTTTTTT CASSLDTGELFF TRBJ2-2 TRBV11-3 . .
TGTGCCAGCAGGAGTGGAGGGGGCTTTGTCACCGGGGAGCTGTTTTTT CASRSGGGFVTGELFF TRBJ2-2 TRBV28 . .
TGTGCCAGCGCGGATAGCGGGAGGTACCAAGAGACCCAGTACTTC CASADSGRYQETQYF TRBJ2-5 TRBV6-4 TRBD2 .